These 21 T cell receptor beta chains were sequenced from one sample in a study of blood T cell repertoires in COVID-19. Generated by immunoSEQ multiplex PCR, the TCRdb table keeps only in-frame clones and is missing some. This table holds 200,000 to 250,000 clones, about 84% found once. Sequenced: peripheral blood. These receptors were collected from a human donor in a cohort sampled during active COVID-19.

V is TRBV10-3 and J is TRBJ2-1; 8 positions match TRBD1. After removal of 6 bases from V and 9 bases from J, the junction contained 4 bases not matched to a gene. The CDR3 runs to 12 residues. Germline CDR1 ENHRY, CDR2 SYGVKD. The CDR3 coding sequence is TGTGCCATCAGCAGGGGGCAGGTTGAGCAGTTCTTC. It translates to CAISRGQVEQFF.

The CDR3: CASSDFGTGDFYEQYF. In DNA, the CDR3 is TGCGCCAGCAGCGACTTCGGGACAGGAGATTTCTACGAGCAGTACTTC. The chain carries TRBV23-1 and TRBJ2-7, with 8 bases aligning to TRBD1. TRBV23-1 is known as an ORF, though its function is uncertain. CDR3 length: 16 residues. After removal of 6 bases from V and 3 bases from J, the junction contained 13 bases not matched to a gene.

The chain is built from TRBV7-2 and TRBJ2-7, with 10 bases matching TRBD2. The V gene end was trimmed by 6 bases and the J gene end by 4 bases; junction bases not matched to a gene: 6. Germline V lookup: CDR1 SGHTA, CDR2 FQGNSA. This CDR3 contains 14 residues. The CDR3 nucleotides are TGTGCCAGCAGAGGCGGTAGCGGGGGGTACGAGCAGTACTTC. Amino acids: CASRGGSGGYEQYF.

The chain couples TRBV4-1 to TRBJ1-6; unclear D gene. The CDR3 totals 14 residues. V shed 0 bases and J shed 9 bases, with 9 bases lying between them. Germline V lookup: CDR1 MGHRA, CDR2 YSYEKL. CDR3 protein: CASSQETRLSPLHF. DNA of the CDR3: TGCGCCAGCAGCCAAGAAACGAGACTTTCACCCCTCCACTTT.

This clone has a count of ten or more. The chain is built from TRBV5-8 and TRBJ2-6, with a weak D call TRBD1 (6 bases). Trimming pared 4 bases from V and 0 bases from J, leaving 17 bases between. Germline V gene data show CDR1 as SGHTS and CDR2 as YDEGEE. The CDR3 is 18 amino acids. As DNA, the CDR3 is TGTGCCAGCAGCCCTGGGGACATTCCGCACTCTGGGGCCAACGTCCTGACTTTC. Translating it yields CASSPGDIPHSGANVLTF.

This clone was seen ten or more times. The gene calls are TRBV5-1 and TRBJ2-5, with no clear D. The CDR3 has 13 residues. Germline assignment: CDR1 SGHRS and CDR2 YFSETQ. V lost 7 bases and J 5 bases, leaving 15 bases between the germline ends. The CDR3 DNA follows: TGCGCCAGCGGAGAGCGAAGACCGGAGACCCAGTACTTC. Its protein product is CASGERRPETQYF.

The chain uses TRBV7-9 and TRBJ2-1; 8 nucleotides agree with TRBD2. This CDR3 has 15 amino acids. The junction had 7 bases not matched to a gene; V was cut back by 5 bases and J by 4 bases. Germline V gene sequence: CDR1 SEHNR, CDR2 FQNEAQ (reference sequence). The CDR3 nucleotides read TGTGCCAGCAGCGCCCGACTAGCGCAGTACAATGAGCAGTTCTTC. It specifies CASSARLAQYNEQFF.

This chain links TRBV18 with TRBJ1-3, with a weak D call TRBD1 (5 bases). V lost 0 bases and J 0 bases, leaving 15 bases between the germline ends. Germline V gene sequence: CDR1 KGHSH, CDR2 LQKENI. This CDR3 has 18 amino acids. CDR3 amino acids: CASSPPGGGPSSGNTIYF. In nucleotides, the CDR3 is TGTGCCAGCTCACCACCGGGGGGAGGTCCGAGCTCTGGAAACACCATATATTTT.

The genes are TRBV7-9 and TRBJ1-4; D call uncertain. Germline V gene lookup returns CDR1 SEHNR and CDR2 FQNEAQ (reference sequence). The CDR3 totals 14 residues. V shed 5 bases and J shed 8 bases, with 15 bases lying between them. CDR3 sequence reads: CASSLQRGNEKLFF. The CDR3, as DNA: TGTGCCAGCAGCCTTCAACGAGGGAACGAAAAACTGTTTTTT.

For this clone: Compared with germline, one end of the junction differs, possibly owing to a read error. The chain combines TRBV6-6 with TRBJ2-1; TRBD1 matches at 10 bases. Germline CDR1 reads MNHNY; CDR2 reads SVGAGI (reference sequence). The CDR3 length is 14 residues. The CDR3 nucleotides are TGTGCCAGCAGTTACCCGATCAGCCCGGACAGGGGGATCTTC. This codes for CASSYPISPDRGIF.

V gene TRBV6-5 combines with J gene TRBJ1-1, with 7 bases that match TRBD1. Germline CDR1 MNHEY, CDR2 SVGAGI. The J segment lost 0 bases and the V segment lost 7 bases, leaving 5 bases of the junction unmatched. The CDR3 has 14 amino acids. This CDR3 reads CASIGGQLNTEAFF. The CDR3 bases are TGTGCCAGCATTGGGGGACAGTTGAACACTGAAGCTTTCTTT.

The rearrangement joins TRBV3-1 (or the pseudogene TRBV3-2) to TRBJ1-5; D call uncertain. V lost 0 bases, J lost 6 bases, and 6 bases lay in between. Germline values: CDR1 LGHDT, CDR2 YNNKEL (reference sequence). The CDR3 has 13 amino acids. CDR3 bases: TGTGCCAGCAGCCAAGATTTCGGTCAGCCCCAGCATTTT. It is translated as CASSQDFGQPQHF.

The genes are TRBV27 and TRBJ2-2, with a tentative D call TRBD1 (6 bases). Trimming cost V 7 bases and J 6 bases, with 18 bases left between them. CDR1 is MNHEY, CDR2 SMNVEV, per germline (reference sequence). The CDR3 is 15 amino acids. The CDR3 loop is CASTTPGEFAGELFF. The CDR3 DNA reads TGTGCCAGCACGACTCCAGGGGAGTTTGCCGGGGAGCTGTTTTTT.

This chain's CDR3 is CASSLAPRAYEQYF. CDR3 bases: TGTGCCAGCAGCTTAGCCCCCAGGGCCTACGAGCAGTACTTC. This rearrangement joins TRBV7-9 to TRBJ2-7; weak D call: TRBD1 (5 bases). The CDR3 has 14 residues. The V gene lost 0 bases and the J gene lost 2 bases, with 8 bases spanning the gap. The germline gives CDR1 SEHNR, CDR2 FQNEAQ (reference sequence). Looking up the rest from reference TRBV7-9 and TRBJ2-7 gives the full variable domain: DTGVSQNPRHKITKRGQNVTFRCDPISEHNRLYWYRQTLGQGPEFLTYFQNEAQLEKSRLLSDRFSAERPKGSFSTLEIQRTEQGDSAMYLCASSLAPRAYEQYFGPGTRLTVT.

The table lists this clone with a count of one. The V and J genes are TRBV27 and TRBJ2-7, with 9 bases lining up with TRBD1. Looked up from germline, CDR1 is MNHEY and CDR2 is SMNVEV (reference sequence). This CDR3 contains 14 residues. Unmatched junction bases numbered 3, after V lost 2 bases and J lost 4 bases. CDR3 in DNA: TGTGCCAGCAGTTTAAAGGACAGGGGATACGAGCAGTACTTC. Encoded protein: CASSLKDRGYEQYF.

This clone has at least ten counts. The chain employs TRBV2 and TRBJ2-5; TRBD2 matches at 8 bases. From germline, CDR1 is SNHLY and CDR2 FYNNEI. J gave up 7 bases and V 6 bases, and 13 bases lay outside the gene matches. This CDR3 comprises 15 residues. The CDR3 DNA sequence: TGTGCCAGCAGCCTTAGCGGGACACGCTTCGCGACCCAGTACTTC. It specifies CASSLSGTRFATQYF.

In nucleotides, the CDR3 is TGTGCCAGCAGTTTCGGCAGGGGGGAGACCCAGTACTTC. Its translation: CASSFGRGETQYF. The chain recombines TRBV27 with TRBJ2-5, with 7 bases that match TRBD1. The CDR3 length is 13 residues. The ends lost 3 bases at V and 5 bases at J; junction bases unmatched: 3. The germline gives CDR1 MNHEY, CDR2 SMNVEV (reference sequence).

CDR3 nucleotides: TGTGCCAGCAGCCCAAGTCCCCAGGAGACCCAGTACTTC. As protein: CASSPSPQETQYF. V is TRBV28 and J is TRBJ2-5; D call uncertain. V was cut by 6 bases and J by 5 bases, with 13 bases left in between. The CDR3 loop spans 13 amino acids. Germline-derived CDR1 and CDR2 are MDHEN and SYDVKM.

This clone was seen only once. The J gene is TRBJ2-5, the V gene TRBV24-1, with TRBD1 identical over 10 bases. The CDR3 runs 15 residues. The trim removed 4 bases at V and 5 bases at J, leaving 6 bases unmatched. Germline CDR1 is KGHDR and CDR2 is SFDVKD. CDR3 in DNA: TGTGCCACCAGTGAGCCCGACAGGGGGCGGGAGACCCAGTACTTC. Translation: CATSEPDRGRETQYF.

V usage is TRBV28 and J usage is TRBJ1-1, with 7 nucleotides matching TRBD1. V was pared by 10 bases and J by 11 bases, with 13 bases of the junction left unmatched. The CDR3 consists of 12 residues. Germline CDR1 is MDHEN and CDR2 is SYDVKM. The CDR3 spells CATNREGAGAFF. As DNA, the CDR3 is TGTGCCACCAACCGAGAGGGGGCTGGTGCTTTCTTT.

The genes are TRBV5-4 and TRBJ1-3, with 8 bases identical to TRBD1. Trimming removed 1 base from V and 4 bases from J; junction bases left unmatched: 7. This CDR3 comprises 16 residues. CDR1 and CDR2 (germline): SGHNT, YYREEE (reference sequence). Here the CDR3 reads CASSLLQQGGGNTIYF. The CDR3 DNA sequence: TGTGCCAGCAGCTTGCTACAACAGGGGGGAGGAAACACCATATATTTT.